These 21 T cell receptor beta chains share one sample of origin, sequenced in a study of shared clonotypes between healthy human individuals. Data came from immunoSEQ multiplex PCR; TCRdb stores just in-frame clones and leaves some out. Among a few million clones, approximately 95% were seen once, and the ten largest hold about 0.41%. Sequenced sample: naive CD4+ T cells from PBMCs. Subset given: CD45RA+ positively selected. Source of these receptors: a man aged 18 to 29 in good health. Some clones in this sample may be carry-over from other donors' samples.

This clone appeared a single time. Within the sample, other DNA sequences also encode this same CDR3. The genes are TRBV18 and TRBJ2-7; the match to TRBD1 covers 7 bases. This CDR3 region has 14 residues. CDR1 KGHSH and CDR2 LQKENI come from the germline V gene. Trimming took 3 bases from V and 1 from J; bases not matched to a gene: 3. The CDR3 DNA follows: TGTGCCAGCTCACCCCGACAGGGATCCTACGAGCAGTACTTC. It specifies CASSPRQGSYEQYF.

The V gene is TRBV18, the J gene TRBJ2-3, with TRBD1 identical over 9 bases. The germline V gene encodes CDR1 KGHSH and CDR2 LQKENI. This CDR3 region has 16 residues. V was pared by 2 bases and J by 4 bases, with 7 bases of the junction left unmatched. CDR3: CASSPGTGSRADTQYF. CDR3 bases: TGTGCCAGCTCACCAGGGACAGGGAGTCGCGCAGATACGCAGTATTTT. The variable domain in full, with the rest retrieved from reference TRBV18 and TRBJ2-3, is NAGVMQNPRHLVRRRGQEARLRCSPMKGHSHVYWYRQLPEEGLKFMVYLQKENIIDESGMPKERFSAEFPKEGPSILRIQQVVRGDSAAYFCASSPGTGSRADTQYFGPGTRLTVL.

This clone was counted a few times. The rearrangement links TRBV10-3 to TRBJ1-1; D not certain. The length of the CDR3 is 13 residues. The V gene's germline CDR1 is ENHRY and CDR2 SYGVKD. V was shortened by 0 bases and J by 4 bases, with 6 bases between the two germline ends. CDR3 region: CAISESQVTEAFF. The CDR3 DNA is TGTGCCATCAGTGAGTCGCAGGTCACTGAAGCTTTCTTT.

The chain uses TRBV5-1 and TRBJ2-1, with TRBD2 matching 8 bases. Germline V CDR1 and CDR2: SGHRS, YFSETQ. V shed 2 bases and J 3 bases; nucleotides not matched to a gene: 7. This CDR3 comprises 16 residues. The CDR3, as DNA: TGCGCCAGCAGCTTTGACGGACTAGCTGTCTACAATGAGCAGTTCTTC. It encodes CASSFDGLAVYNEQFF.

The V call is TRBV7-3, the J call TRBJ1-1; 7 bases map to TRBD1. Germline V lookup: CDR1 SGHTA, CDR2 FQGTGA. CDR3 length: 13 amino acids. V trimming: 5 bases; J trimming: 4 bases; junction bases outside the gene matches: 4. The CDR3, as DNA: TGTGCCAGCAGCCCAGAGGGGGCCACTGAAGCTTTCTTT. Protein product: CASSPEGATEAFF. Based on the CDR3 plus reference TRBV7-3 and TRBJ1-1, the full variable domain is GAGVSQTPSNKVTEKGKYVELRCDPISGHTALYWYRQSLGQGPEFLIYFQGTGAADDSGLPNDRFFAVRPEGSVSTLKIQRTERGDSAVYLCASSPEGATEAFFGQGTRLTVV.

The V gene is TRBV4-1, the J gene TRBJ1-2; unclear D gene. This CDR3 contains 15 residues. Germline CDR1 MGHRA, CDR2 YSYEKL. V lost 6 bases, J lost 6 bases, and 20 bases lay in between. The CDR3: CASSRPMGIWHGYTF. In nucleotides, the CDR3 is TGCGCCAGCAGTAGACCGATGGGGATATGGCATGGCTACACCTTC.

The chain has TRBV28 and TRBJ1-2; 10 positions agree with TRBD1. The J segment lost 1 base and the V segment lost 5 bases, leaving 10 bases of the junction unmatched. The germline V gene encodes CDR1 MDHEN and CDR2 SYDVKM. The CDR3 extends over 17 amino acids. The CDR3 spells CASSKPAGTGDNYGYTF. The CDR3 bases are TGTGCCAGCAGTAAACCGGCCGGGACAGGGGATAACTATGGCTACACCTTC.

The chain uses TRBV6-1 and TRBJ1-1; possibly TRBD1 for D (6 bases). The V gene lost 2 bases and the J gene lost 9 bases, with 16 bases spanning the gap. The CDR3 is 14 amino acids. Germline CDR1 MNHNS, CDR2 SASEGT. In nucleotides, the CDR3 is TGTGCCAGCAGTGAATCAGGGCGGGGGCGAAAAGCTTTCTTT. The encoded protein is CASSESGRGRKAFF.

The genes are TRBV2 and TRBJ2-1; D is perhaps TRBD2 (5 bases). Trimming stripped 6 bases from V and 9 bases from J, with 9 bases between. The CDR3 length is 11 residues. Per the germline V gene, CDR1 is SNHLY and CDR2 is FYNNEI. The CDR3 spells CASSGELEQFF. In nucleotides, the CDR3 is TGTGCCAGCAGCGGGGAACTTGAGCAGTTCTTC.

CDR3: CASSSSGGWVTEAFF. The CDR3 DNA is TGCGCCAGCAGCTCTTCAGGGGGTTGGGTCACTGAAGCTTTCTTT. The chain combines TRBV5-1 with TRBJ1-1; TRBD1 matches at 7 bases. Germline CDR1 and CDR2: SGHRS and YFSETQ. The CDR3 extends over 15 amino acids. With 3 bases clipped from V and 4 bases from J, the junction kept 9 bases outside the gene matches.

V gene TRBV2 combines with J gene TRBJ2-7; TRBD1 agrees at 10 bases. V was clipped by 5 bases and J by 4 bases; unmatched bases: 2. Germline CDR1 SNHLY, CDR2 FYNNEI. This CDR3 spans 13 amino acids. CDR3 coding DNA: TGTGCCAGCAGTAGGGGACAGGGGTACGAGCAGTACTTC. Amino acid sequence: CASSRGQGYEQYF. The full variable domain, in which reference TRBV2 and TRBJ2-7 provide the parts outside the CDR3, is EPEVTQTPSHQVTQMGQEVILRCVPISNHLYFYWYRQILGQKVEFLVSFYNNEISEKSEIFDDQFSVERPDGSNFTLKIRSTKLEDSAMYFCASSRGQGYEQYFGPGTRLTVT.

This chain uses TRBV28 with TRBJ2-5, with 11 bases fitting TRBD1. The trim removed 4 bases at V and 5 bases at J, leaving 12 bases unmatched. Looked up from germline, CDR1 is MDHEN and CDR2 is SYDVKM. The CDR3 covers 17 residues. DNA for the CDR3: TGTGCCAGCAGTTCCCGAACATGGACAGGGGGCCGGGAGACCCAGTACTTC. Its protein product is CASSSRTWTGGRETQYF.

The CDR3, as DNA: TGTGCCAGTAAAATGGGACAGGGTTCGTACTACGAGCAGTACTTC. Translated, it gives CASKMGQGSYYEQYF. The chain combines TRBV19 with TRBJ2-7; 9 nucleotides line up with TRBD1. V lost 7 bases and J lost 3; bases outside the gene matches: 10. The CDR3 spans 15 residues. Germline V gives CDR1 LNHDA, CDR2 SQIVND (reference sequence). Combining the CDR3 with reference TRBV19 and TRBJ2-7 gives the whole variable domain DGGITQSPKYLFRKEGQNVTLSCEQNLNHDAMYWYRQDPGQGLRLIYYSQIVNDFQKGDIAEGYSVSREKKESFPLTVTSAQKNPTAFYLCASKMGQGSYYEQYFGPGTRLTVT.

The chain recombines TRBV10-3 with TRBJ1-4; possible D gene TRBD1, 5 bases. V was pared by 4 bases and J by 4 bases, with 7 bases between. The CDR3 is 13 amino acids. In germline, CDR1 is ENHRY, CDR2 SYGVKD. For the CDR3, the DNA is TGTGCCATCAGTGGCGGGGGTAATGAAAAACTGTTTTTT. This gives the protein CAISGGGNEKLFF.

This sequence joins TRBV15 and TRBJ2-5; D may be TRBD2 (6 bases). In germline, CDR1 is LNHNV, CDR2 YYDKDF (reference sequence). This CDR3 has 14 residues. V gave up 5 bases and J gave up 0 bases, with 10 bases separating them. CDR3 protein: CATSPGGDQETQYF. CDR3 DNA: TGTGCCACCAGCCCTGGAGGGGACCAAGAGACCCAGTACTTC.

V and J are TRBV7-6 and TRBJ2-7; D remains ambiguous. Germline CDR1 is SGHVS and CDR2 is FNYEAQ. V lost 1 base and J lost 4, with 11 bases in between. This CDR3 region has 14 residues. The CDR3 is CASSLDHTIYEQYF. The CDR3 DNA reads as TGTGCCAGCAGCTTAGACCATACAATTTACGAGCAGTACTTC.

The rearrangement uses TRBV5-1 and TRBJ2-2, with D tentatively TRBD1 (5 bases). V was trimmed by 0 bases and J by 6 bases, leaving 18 bases between them. Germline assignment: CDR1 SGHRS and CDR2 YFSETQ. The CDR3 is 17 residues long. This CDR3 reads CASSLASWGAVPGELFF. CDR3 sequence (DNA): TGCGCCAGCAGCTTGGCGAGTTGGGGCGCAGTGCCCGGGGAGCTGTTTTTT.

The rearrangement links TRBV28 to TRBJ2-3; 7 bases align to TRBD2. Germline V gene lookup returns CDR1 MDHEN and CDR2 SYDVKM. The V gene end was trimmed by 3 bases and the J gene end by 3 bases; junction bases not matched to a gene: 9. CDR3 length equals 16 residues. In DNA form, the CDR3 reads TGTGCCAGCAGTTTTCTGGCGGGAGCGTGGACAGATACGCAGTATTTT. Its protein is CASSFLAGAWTDTQYF.

The V call is TRBV7-6, the J call TRBJ2-3; TRBD2 matches at 12 bases. Trimming at V came to 2 bases and at J to 0 bases, leaving 3 bases not matched to a gene. This CDR3 spans 17 amino acids. The germline V gene encodes CDR1 SGHVS and CDR2 FNYEAQ. The CDR3 protein is CASSLILAGGSTDTQYF. CDR3 in DNA: TGTGCCAGCAGCTTAATACTAGCGGGAGGAAGCACAGATACGCAGTATTTT.

This chain connects TRBV5-4 to TRBJ2-5; D ambiguous. The CDR3 runs 13 residues. Germline V CDR1 and CDR2: SGHNT, YYREEE (reference sequence). V was cut by 0 bases and J by 1 base, with 4 bases left in between. In nucleotides, the CDR3 is TGTGCCAGCAGCTTGGTGTCCCAAGAGACCCAGTACTTC. It encodes CASSLVSQETQYF.

The CDR3 nucleotides read TGCGCCAGCAGCCAACTAGCGGGAGGGGATGAGCAGTTCTTC. This encodes CASSQLAGGDEQFF. The V and J genes are TRBV4-3 and TRBJ2-1, with 12 bases aligning to TRBD2. There are 14 residues in the CDR3. V shed 2 bases and J 8 bases; nucleotides not matched to a gene: 1. Germline values: CDR1 LGHNA, CDR2 YSLEER.